The 3 T cell receptor beta chains reported below all come from one sample, sequenced in a study of T cells after yellow fever vaccination. TCRdb recomputed calls from the 5' RACE reads with MiXCR, one row per CDR3 protein. The sample contains almost 600,000 distinct CDR3 sequences, roughly 13% of which appear only once. This specimen was PBMCs, taken on the day of the yellow fever booster vaccination. All receptors derive from a man aged 30 to 39 who received the YFV17D yellow fever vaccine.

As regards this clonotype: The junction does not match germline at one end; this may be a read error. The chain uses TRBV15 and TRBJ1-4, with TRBD1 as a possible D gene (6 bases). This CDR3 region has 11 residues. The germline gives CDR1 LNHNV, CDR2 YYDKDF (reference sequence). Here the CDR3 reads CATSKQGPKLF. The CDR3 region has the DNA TGTGCCACCAGCAAACAGGGACCCAAACTTTTT.

This clonotype was seen more than once but under ten times. CDR3 sequence reads: CASSQAMNTEAFF. In nucleotides, the CDR3 is TGCGCCAGCAGCCAAGCCATGAACACTGAAGCTTTCTTT. The V and J genes are TRBV4-3 and TRBJ1-1; unclear D gene. Trimming removed 1 base at V and 0 bases at J, with 3 bases between. The CDR3 length is 13 residues. Germline V gene lookup returns CDR1 LGHNA and CDR2 YSLEER.

The chain combines TRBV24-1 with TRBJ2-3; no reliable D call. The CDR3 is 13 residues long. The V gene lost 1 base and the J gene lost 2 bases, with 3 bases spanning the gap. Per the germline V gene, CDR1 is KGHDR and CDR2 is SFDVKD. The CDR3 reads CATSDFDTDTQYF. CDR3 sequence (DNA): TGTGCCACCAGTGATTTCGACACAGATACGCAGTATTTT.